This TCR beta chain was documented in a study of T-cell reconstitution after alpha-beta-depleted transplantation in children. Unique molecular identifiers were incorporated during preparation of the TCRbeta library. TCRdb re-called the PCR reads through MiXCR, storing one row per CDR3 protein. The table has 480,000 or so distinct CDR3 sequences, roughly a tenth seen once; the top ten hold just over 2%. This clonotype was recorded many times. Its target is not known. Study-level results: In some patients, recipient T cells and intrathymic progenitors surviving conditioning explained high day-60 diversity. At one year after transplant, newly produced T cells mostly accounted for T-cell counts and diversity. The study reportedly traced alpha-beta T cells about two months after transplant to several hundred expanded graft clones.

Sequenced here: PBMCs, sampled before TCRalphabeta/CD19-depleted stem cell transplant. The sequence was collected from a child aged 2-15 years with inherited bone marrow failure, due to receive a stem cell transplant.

The CDR3 loop is CASSYVNTEAFF. The CDR3 DNA sequence: TGTGCCAGCAGTTACGTGAACACTGAAGCTTTCTTT. V gene TRBV12-3 or TRBV12-4 combines with J gene TRBJ1-1; D is undetermined. The CDR3 has 12 amino acids. Trimming removed 4 bases from V and 0 bases from J, with 3 bases in between.